This T cell receptor (beta chain) was captured in a study of T cells in Graves' hyperthyroidism and ophthalmopathy (dated by TCRdb to the late 2010s). About the study as a whole: Peripheral blood was collected at initial diagnosis, before any treatment. The 100 discovery patients were randomly split 7:3 into training and test sets. Whether ophthalmopathy could be predicted prospectively was tested in an independent validation cohort made up of 18 to 20 hyperthyroidism patients plus 17 patients who later progressed to ophthalmopathy. Once sampling was done, hyperthyroidism patients were given methimazole at a starting dose of 30 mg daily, whereas ophthalmopathy patients were given high-dose intravenous methylprednisolone. In roughly six Graves' hyperthyroidism patients, the study also compared T-cell repertoires from thyroid tissue with T-cell repertoires from blood. According to the paper, TCR Vbeta CDR3 sequencing was carried out on some 140 peripheral blood samples, which came from about 45 ophthalmopathy, some 73 hyperthyroidism and roughly 17 progressor patients. To identify distinguishing TCR V-J signatures, a discovery cohort of around 100 patients was used, comprising 43 with Graves' ophthalmopathy and under 60 with stable Graves' hyperthyroidism.

As to this clonotype: The antigen this receptor binds is unknown. No base qualities exist here, and no much larger clone lies one base off it.

V is shortened by 5 bases, J by 10 bases, and the region joining them spans 17 bases. CDR1 and CDR2 (GTSNPN, SVGIG) derive from the germline V gene (reference sequence). CDR3 length: 13 amino acids, cysteine to phenylalanine. CDR3 DNA is the only sequence kept; it has 39 bases, read in frame from the first base. Moderately to severely active disease, a Clinical Activity Score of at least 3, a NOSPECS grade of at least 4, and a duration under 3 months were present in ophthalmopathy patients. Exclusion was applied to patients with uncontrolled infections, other autoimmune diseases, pregnancy or lactation. Diagnoses relied on clinical symptoms, serum thyroxine and TRAb, thyroid ultrasound and orbital computed tomography. PBMCs were isolated from roughly 10 ml of fresh peripheral blood by Ficoll-Paque density gradient centrifugation. Trizol reagent was used to extract total RNA, and RNA quality was then checked on an Agilent 2100 Bioanalyzer.

Overall study results and their limits: Most expanded thyroid clonotypes (frequency above 0.001) were also detected in blood, suggesting blood repertoires may reflect thyroid immune responses. In validation, the model predicted progression to ophthalmopathy with about 71% sensitivity and around 72% specificity, a median of approximately 6.7 months before onset. A model built on a 13 V-J signature distinguished ophthalmopathy from stable hyperthyroidism, reaching about 88% sensitivity and about 81% specificity in cross-validation and 80%/75% in testing. No statistical method was used to fix the sample size in advance, and group allocation was not hidden from the investigators.

TCR beta CDR3 regions were amplified from RNA transcripts. For the first round of RT-PCR on the TCR CDR3, the HTBI primer set was used together with the Qiagen OneStep RT-PCR kit. A second multiplex PCR round built the libraries, followed by size selection and purification. The libraries were sequenced on an Illumina HiSeq2000 using paired-end 100 bp reads. Turning to the authors' computational methods: SOAPnuke was used to process the raw data, with reads discarded if the reads contained adapters or uncalled bases, had a mean Phred below 15, or lacked an exact constant-primer or identifier match. High-quality paired reads were merged with COPE v1.2.5, and unique nucleotide sequences were defined as clonotypes. Clonotypes were aligned to IMGT TRBV, TRBD and TRBJ reference segments using MiTCR v1.1. Only V-J combinations with frequency above 0.0001, covering 99% to 99.2% of repertoires, were analysed. A TCS score was defined as the ratio between F50 (clonal expansion) and ExV (chaos), using BLOSUM62-based TCRdist between CDR3 peptides within each V-J. Welch's t-statistics and random forest reduced just over 500 V-J features to roughly 13, which were used in a naive Bayes classifier (R e1071). The similarity between thyroid and blood repertoires was quantified using the Morisita-Horn index. The raw public data were reprocessed by TCRdb itself: fastp quality trimming at Q25, MiXCR clonotype calling, in-frame beta chains only. For every CDR3 protein sequence, its rows merge into one entry that carries the most common genes and DNA. TCRdb's processing, not the authors', yielded these V and J calls. For this sample there are roughly 560,000 distinct CDR3 sequences; roughly 14% appear just once. Clones ranked in the top ten supply around 4.5% of the sample.

The specimen sequenced was blood. The chain is assembled from TRBV30 and TRBJ1-4; no D gene call is confident. The receptor was isolated from a middle-aged woman with Graves' ophthalmopathy. The CDR3 region reads CAWAGSTLGKLFF. The nucleotide sequence reads TGTGCCTGGGCCGGATCAACCCTAGGAAAACTGTTTTTT.